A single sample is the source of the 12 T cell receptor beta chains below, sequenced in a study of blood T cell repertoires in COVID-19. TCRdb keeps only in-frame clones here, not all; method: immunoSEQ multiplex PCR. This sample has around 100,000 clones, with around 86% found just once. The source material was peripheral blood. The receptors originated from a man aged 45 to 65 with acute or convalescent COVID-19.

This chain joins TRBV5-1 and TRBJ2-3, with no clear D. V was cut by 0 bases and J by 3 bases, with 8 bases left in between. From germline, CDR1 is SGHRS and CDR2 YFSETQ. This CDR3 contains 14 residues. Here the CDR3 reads CASSLARWTDTQYF. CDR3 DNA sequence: TGCGCCAGCAGCTTGGCTCGGTGGACAGATACGCAGTATTTT. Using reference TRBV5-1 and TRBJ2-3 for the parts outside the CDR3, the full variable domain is KAGVTQTPRYLIKTRGQQVTLSCSPISGHRSVSWYQQTPGQGLQFLFEYFSETQRNKGNFPGRFSGRQFSNSRSEMNVSTLELGDSALYLCASSLARWTDTQYFGPGTRLTVL.

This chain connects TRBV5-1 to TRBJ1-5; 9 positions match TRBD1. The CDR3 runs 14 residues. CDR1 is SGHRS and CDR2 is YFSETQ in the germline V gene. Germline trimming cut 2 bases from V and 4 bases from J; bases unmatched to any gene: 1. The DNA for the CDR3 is TGCGCCAGCAGCTTCGGGACAGGGAATCAGCCCCAGCATTTT. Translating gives CASSFGTGNQPQHF.

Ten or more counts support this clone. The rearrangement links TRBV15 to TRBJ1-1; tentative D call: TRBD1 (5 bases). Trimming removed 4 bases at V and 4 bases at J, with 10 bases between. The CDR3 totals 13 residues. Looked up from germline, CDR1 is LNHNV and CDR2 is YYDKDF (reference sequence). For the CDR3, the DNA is TGTGCCACCAGCAAGGGCAGGGCCACTGAAGCTTTCTTT. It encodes CATSKGRATEAFF.

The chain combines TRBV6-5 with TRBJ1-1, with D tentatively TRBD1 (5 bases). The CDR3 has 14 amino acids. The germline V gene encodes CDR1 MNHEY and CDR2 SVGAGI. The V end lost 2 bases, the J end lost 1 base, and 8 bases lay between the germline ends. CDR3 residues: CASSYDGGNTEAFF. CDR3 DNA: TGTGCCAGCAGTTACGACGGGGGGAACACTGAAGCTTTCTTT.

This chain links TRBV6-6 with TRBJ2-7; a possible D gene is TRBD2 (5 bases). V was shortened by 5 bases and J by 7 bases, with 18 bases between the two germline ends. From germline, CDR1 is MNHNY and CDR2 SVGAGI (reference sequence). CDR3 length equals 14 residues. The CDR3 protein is CASSPPGSRWEQYF. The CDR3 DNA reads TGTGCCAGCAGTCCTCCGGGGTCTCGGTGGGAGCAGTACTTC.

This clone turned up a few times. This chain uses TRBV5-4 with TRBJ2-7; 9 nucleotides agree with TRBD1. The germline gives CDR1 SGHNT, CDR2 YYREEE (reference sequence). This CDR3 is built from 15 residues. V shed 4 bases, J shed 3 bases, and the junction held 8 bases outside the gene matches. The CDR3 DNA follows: TGTGCCAGCAGCGTGACAGGGGGGAAGAACTACGAGCAGTACTTC. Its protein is CASSVTGGKNYEQYF.

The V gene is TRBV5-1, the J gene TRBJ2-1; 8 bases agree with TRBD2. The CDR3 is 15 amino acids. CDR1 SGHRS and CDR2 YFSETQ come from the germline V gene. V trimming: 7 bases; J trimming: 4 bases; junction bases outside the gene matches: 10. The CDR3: CASSRTSGGYNEQFF. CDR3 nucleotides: TGCGCCAGCTCCCGTACTAGCGGAGGATACAATGAGCAGTTCTTC.

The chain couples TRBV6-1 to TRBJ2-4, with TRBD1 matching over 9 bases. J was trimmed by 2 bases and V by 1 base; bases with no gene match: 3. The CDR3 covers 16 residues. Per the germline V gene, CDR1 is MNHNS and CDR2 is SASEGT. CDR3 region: CASSEGTGEPKNIQYF. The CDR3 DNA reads TGTGCCAGCAGTGAAGGGACAGGGGAGCCCAAAAACATTCAGTACTTC.

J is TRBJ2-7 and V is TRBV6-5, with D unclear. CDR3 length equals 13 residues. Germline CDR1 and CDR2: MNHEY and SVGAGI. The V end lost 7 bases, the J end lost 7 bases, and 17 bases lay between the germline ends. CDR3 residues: CASNWAPGWEQYF. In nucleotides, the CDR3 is TGTGCCAGCAACTGGGCCCCTGGTTGGGAGCAGTACTTC.

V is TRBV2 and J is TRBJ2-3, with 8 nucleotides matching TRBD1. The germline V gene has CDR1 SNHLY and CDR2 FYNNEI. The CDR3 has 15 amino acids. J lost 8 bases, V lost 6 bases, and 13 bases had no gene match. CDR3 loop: CASSQGQGGFITQYF. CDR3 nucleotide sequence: TGTGCCAGCAGCCAAGGACAGGGTGGCTTTATTACGCAGTATTTT.

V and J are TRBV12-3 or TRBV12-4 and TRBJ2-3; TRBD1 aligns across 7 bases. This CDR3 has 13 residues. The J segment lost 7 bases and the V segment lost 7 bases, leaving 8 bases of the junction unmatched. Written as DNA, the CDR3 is TGTGCCAGCACCCAGGGGGTTGCACATACGCAGTATTTT. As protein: CASTQGVAHTQYF.

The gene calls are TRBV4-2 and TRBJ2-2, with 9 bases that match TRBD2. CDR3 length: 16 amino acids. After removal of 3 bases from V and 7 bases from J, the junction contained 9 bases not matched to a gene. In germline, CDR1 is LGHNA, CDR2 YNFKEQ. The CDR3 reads CASSQAGTSSGGELFF. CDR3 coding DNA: TGTGCCAGCAGCCAGGCCGGGACTAGCTCTGGCGGGGAGCTGTTTTTT.